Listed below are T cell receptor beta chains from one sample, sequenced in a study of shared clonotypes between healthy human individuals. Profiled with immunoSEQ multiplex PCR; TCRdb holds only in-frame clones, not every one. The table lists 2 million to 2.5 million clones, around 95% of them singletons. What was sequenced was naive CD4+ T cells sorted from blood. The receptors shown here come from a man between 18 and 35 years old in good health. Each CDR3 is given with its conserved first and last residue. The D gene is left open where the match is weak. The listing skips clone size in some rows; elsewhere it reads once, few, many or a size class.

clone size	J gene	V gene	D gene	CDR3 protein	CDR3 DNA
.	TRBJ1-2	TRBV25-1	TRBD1	CASSESGGDYGYTF	TGTGCCAGCAGTGAATCAGGGGGTGACTATGGCTACACCTTC
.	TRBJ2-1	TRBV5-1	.	CASTPGGVSYNEQFF	TGCGCCAGCACCCCCGGAGGGGTTTCCTACAATGAGCAGTTCTTC
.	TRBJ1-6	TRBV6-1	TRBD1	CASSESAGGSPLHF	TGTGCCAGCAGTGAATCGGCAGGGGGTTCACCCCTCCACTTT
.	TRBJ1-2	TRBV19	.	CASRETGVAGYTF	TGTGCCAGTAGAGAGACAGGCGTCGCGGGCTACACCTTC
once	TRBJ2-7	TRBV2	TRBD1	CASSTGQGAYEQYF	TGTGCCAGCAGTACCGGACAGGGAGCCTACGAGCAGTACTTC
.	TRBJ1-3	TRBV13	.	CASSRRGLGPNTIYF	TGTGCCAGCAGCAGGCGGGGCCTCGGCCCCAACACCATATATTTT
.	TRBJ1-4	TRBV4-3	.	CASSQDTNEKLFF	TGCGCCAGCAGCCAAGACACCAATGAAAAACTGTTTTTT
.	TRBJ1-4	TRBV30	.	CAWTLGAGGEKLFF	TGTGCCTGGACCCTAGGAGCAGGTGGAGAAAAACTGTTTTTT
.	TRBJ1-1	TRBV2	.	CASSLNRTPNTEAFF	TGTGCCAGCAGCTTAAACAGGACACCGAACACTGAAGCTTTCTTT
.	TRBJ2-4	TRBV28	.	CASVHRQVKNIQYF	TGTGCCAGCGTACATCGACAGGTCAAAAACATTCAGTACTTC
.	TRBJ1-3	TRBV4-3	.	CASSQGRASGNTIYF	TGCGCCAGCAGCCAAGGCAGGGCCTCTGGAAACACCATATATTTT
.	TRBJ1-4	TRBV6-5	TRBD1	CASRRQGGDNEKLFF	TGTGCCAGCAGACGACAGGGGGGGGATAATGAAAAACTGTTTTTT
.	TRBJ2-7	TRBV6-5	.	CASSFDSRYEQYF	TGTGCCAGCAGTTTTGACAGCCGGTACGAGCAGTACTTC
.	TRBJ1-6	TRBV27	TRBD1	CASSVDRGLNSPLHF	TGTGCCAGCAGTGTGGACAGGGGGCTCAATTCACCCCTCCACTTT
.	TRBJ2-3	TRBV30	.	CAWSVRSLDTDTQYF	TGTGCCTGGAGTGTACGAAGTCTAGACACAGATACGCAGTATTTT
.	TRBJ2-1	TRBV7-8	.	CASSPSGDRGEQFF	TGTGCCAGCAGCCCTAGTGGGGATCGGGGTGAGCAGTTCTTC
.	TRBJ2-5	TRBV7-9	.	CASSSSGPYQETQYF	TGTGCCAGCAGCTCCTCCGGGCCTTACCAAGAGACCCAGTACTTC
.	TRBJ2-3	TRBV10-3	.	CAISEVRVTGDTQYF	TGTGCCATCAGTGAGGTTCGGGTAACGGGGGATACGCAGTATTTT
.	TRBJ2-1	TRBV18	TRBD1	CASSPPRTGGYNEQFF	TGTGCCAGCTCACCACCCCGGACAGGTGGCTACAATGAGCAGTTCTTC
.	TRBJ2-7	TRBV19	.	CASSRSGDSYEQYF	TGTGCCAGTAGTAGGTCGGGAGACTCCTACGAGCAGTACTTC
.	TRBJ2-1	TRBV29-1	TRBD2	CSVEGLAGHSSYNEQFF	TGCAGCGTTGAAGGGCTAGCGGGACACAGCTCCTACAATGAGCAGTTCTTC
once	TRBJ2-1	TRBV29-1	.	CSVSRDNNEQFF	TGCAGCGTTTCGAGGGACAACAATGAGCAGTTCTTC
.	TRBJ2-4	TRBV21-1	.	CASTYRVDKNIQYF	TGTGCCAGCACCTACAGGGTTGACAAAAACATTCAGTACTTC
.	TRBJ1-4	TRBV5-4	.	CASSLTLGANEKLFF	TGTGCCAGCAGCTTGACCCTCGGGGCTAATGAAAAACTGTTTTTT
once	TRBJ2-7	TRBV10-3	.	CASPELSYEQYF	TGTGCCAGCCCGGAACTCTCCTACGAGCAGTACTTC
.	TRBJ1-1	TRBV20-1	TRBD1	CSAFGDSEAFF	TGCAGTGCCTTCGGGGACAGCGAAGCTTTCTTT
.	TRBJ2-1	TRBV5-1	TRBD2	CASSLAAGGQHEQFF	TGCGCCAGCAGCCTCGCAGCGGGAGGGCAGCATGAGCAGTTCTTC
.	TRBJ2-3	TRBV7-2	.	CASSPEAGSTDTQYF	TGTGCCAGCAGCCCCGAAGCGGGTAGCACAGATACGCAGTATTTT
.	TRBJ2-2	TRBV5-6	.	CASSHTNTGELFF	TGTGCCAGCAGCCACACGAACACCGGGGAGCTGTTTTTT
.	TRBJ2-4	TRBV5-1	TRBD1	CASSHGTVSKNIQYF	TGCGCCAGCAGCCACGGGACAGTTAGTAAAAACATTCAGTACTTC
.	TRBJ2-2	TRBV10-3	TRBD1	CAISDWATGGTTGELFF	TGTGCCATCAGTGACTGGGCGACAGGGGGCACCACCGGGGAGCTGTTTTTT
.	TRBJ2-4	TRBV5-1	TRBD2	CASSLGTSEQNIQYF	TGCGCCAGCAGCTTGGGCACTAGCGAACAAAACATTCAGTACTTC
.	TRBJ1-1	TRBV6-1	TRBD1	CASRDRRNTEAFF	TGTGCCAGCAGGGACAGGAGGAACACTGAAGCTTTCTTT
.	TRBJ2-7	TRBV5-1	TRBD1	CASSSPDRVGNEQYF	TGCGCCAGCAGCTCCCCAGACAGGGTTGGCAACGAGCAGTACTTC
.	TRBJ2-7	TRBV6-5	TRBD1	CASRGRDSPSYEQYF	TGTGCCAGCAGGGGCCGGGACAGCCCGTCCTACGAGCAGTACTTC
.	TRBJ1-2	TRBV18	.	CASSPDWRGDGYTF	TGTGCCAGCTCACCCGATTGGCGGGGGGACGGCTACACCTTC
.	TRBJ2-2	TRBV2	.	CASIHSNTGELFF	TGTGCCAGCATACATTCGAACACCGGGGAGCTGTTTTTT
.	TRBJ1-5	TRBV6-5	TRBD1	CASSSTGASQPQHF	TGTGCCAGCAGCTCAACAGGGGCCAGTCAGCCCCAGCATTTT
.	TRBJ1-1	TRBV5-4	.	CASTYGGGGGTEAFF	TGTGCCAGCACCTATGGCGGGGGAGGAGGTACTGAAGCTTTCTTT
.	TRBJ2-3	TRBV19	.	CASSVRGTDTQYF	TGTGCCAGTAGTGTCCGGGGTACAGATACGCAGTATTTT
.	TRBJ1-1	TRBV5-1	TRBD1	CASSLYRQGGENTEAFF	TGCGCCAGCAGCTTGTATCGACAGGGAGGGGAGAACACTGAAGCTTTCTTT
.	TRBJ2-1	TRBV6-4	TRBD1	CASSRTGYNEQFF	TGTGCCAGCAGCCGGACAGGGTACAATGAGCAGTTCTTC
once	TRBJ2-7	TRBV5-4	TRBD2	CASRTSGGGEQYF	TGTGCCAGCAGGACTAGCGGGGGCGGGGAGCAGTACTTC
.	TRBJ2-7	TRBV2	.	CASTRGPPYEQYF	TGTGCCAGCACTCGGGGTCCCCCCTACGAGCAGTACTTC
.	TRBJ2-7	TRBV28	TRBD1	CASSTDRGPHEQYF	TGTGCCAGCAGCACTGACAGGGGGCCCCACGAGCAGTACTTC
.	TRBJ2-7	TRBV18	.	CASSPLAHSYEQYF	TGTGCCAGCTCACCTTTAGCCCACTCCTACGAGCAGTACTTC
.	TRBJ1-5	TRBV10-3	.	CAISESSSGRDQPQHF	TGTGCCATCAGTGAGTCCTCGTCAGGACGGGATCAGCCCCAGCATTTT
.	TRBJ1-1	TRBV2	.	CASSIRSGPNTEAFF	TGTGCCAGCAGTATTCGATCGGGGCCGAACACTGAAGCTTTCTTT
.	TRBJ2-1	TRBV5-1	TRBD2	CASSSGLAAYNEQFF	TGCGCCAGCAGCTCGGGACTAGCAGCCTACAATGAGCAGTTCTTC
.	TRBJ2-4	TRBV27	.	CASSLGREAKNIQYF	TGTGCCAGCAGTTTAGGTCGGGAAGCCAAAAACATTCAGTACTTC
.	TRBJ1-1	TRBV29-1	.	CSVQGNTEAFF	TGCAGCGTCCAAGGGAACACTGAAGCTTTCTTT
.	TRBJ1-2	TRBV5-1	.	CASSLGGDYGYTF	TGCGCCAGCAGCTTGGGAGGGGACTATGGCTACACCTTC
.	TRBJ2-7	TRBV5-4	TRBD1	CASSFAGQGYEQYF	TGTGCCAGCAGCTTCGCGGGACAGGGGTACGAGCAGTACTTC
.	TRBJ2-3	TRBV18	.	CASTGPSTDTQYF	TGTGCCAGCACCGGGCCAAGCACAGATACGCAGTATTTT
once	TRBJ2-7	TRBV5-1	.	CASSSGTPYEQYF	TGCGCCAGCAGCTCCGGGACACCCTACGAGCAGTACTTC